This T cell receptor beta chain was captured by sequencing in a study of blood T cell repertoires in COVID-19. In this sample, this clone turned up a few times. The CDR3 spans 13 residues. The germline CDR1 and CDR2 sequences are MNHEY and SVGAGI. V was trimmed by 7 bases and J by 4 bases, leaving 10 bases between them. Some clones are missing from TCRdb's copy, which holds only in-frame ones; the method was immunoSEQ multiplex PCR. The sample lists 200,000 or so clones, about 84% occurring once. The chain couples TRBV6-5 to TRBJ2-2; unclear D gene. The specimen was peripheral blood. This sequence was found in a woman aged 30 to 39 with acute or convalescent COVID-19. The CDR3 loop reads CASTRVGTGELFF. The CDR3 nucleotides are TGTGCCAGCACTCGGGTGGGCACCGGGGAGCTGTTTTTT.